The clone carrying this T cell receptor (beta chain) occurred many times. What it recognizes is unknown. The data stem from a study of T cells after posttransplantation cyclophosphamide. In germline, CDR1 is LNHDA, CDR2 SQIVND (reference sequence). This CDR3 region has 16 residues. V shed 5 bases, J shed 7 bases, and the junction held 9 bases outside the gene matches. Broader study findings: Blood and skin or GI T cell repertoires showed limited TRB overlap.

TCRdb's table, derived via immunoSEQ multiplex PCR, lists solely in-frame clones and lacks some. The sample is made up of 40,000 or so clones, none counted only once. Material: PBMCs. The receptor was derived from a young man in good health and a related stem cell transplant donor. This chain connects TRBV19 to TRBJ2-1; the match to TRBD2 covers 12 bases. CDR3 in DNA: TGTGCCAGTAGTCTAGCGGGGGGGCCGAATCCGAATGAGCAGTTCTTC. Protein sequence: CASSLAGGPNPNEQFF.